The clone carrying this TCR beta chain was seen only a few times. Its antigen is as yet unknown. The data derive from a study of T-cell memory formation after mild COVID-19. Study-level points and caveats: Of the contracting clones, CD4+ ones lay mainly in CM and EM, and CD8+ ones in EMRA. Clones that got smaller from day 15 to 85 had even CD4/CD8, while clones growing later tipped toward CD4+.

One entry per CDR3 protein results from TCRdb running MiXCR on the 5' RACE reads. The sample yields around 130,000 distinct CDR3 sequences, roughly 15% seen once. The sample consisted of PBMCs or a T cell subset sorted from them (not recorded which). The TCR sequence derives from an adult woman who had mild COVID-19 (a few samples of this study predate the infection). Cell type and time point are not known.

Here the CDR3 reads CASSLALREYYGGGELFF. In DNA, the CDR3 is TGTGCCAGCAGCTTAGCGCTACGTGAATACTACGGAGGCGGGGAGCTGTTTTTT. The J gene is TRBJ2-2, the V gene TRBV7-8; TRBD2 might be the D (5 bases). Trimming took 0 bases from V and 7 from J, leaving 21 bases between them. From germline, CDR1 is SGHVS and CDR2 FQNEAQ. CDR3 length: 18 residues. The entire variable domain, with the rest obtained from reference TRBV7-8 and TRBJ2-2, is as follows: GAGVSQSPRYKVAKRGQDVALRCDPISGHVSLFWYQQALGQGPEFLTYFQNEAQLDKSGLPSDRFFAERPEGSVSTLKIQRTQQEDSAVYLCASSLALREYYGGGELFFGEGSRLTVL.